This entry concerns a single T cell receptor beta chain. The data derive from a study of T cell changes during pregnancy in multiple sclerosis. Clones were read by immunoSEQ multiplex PCR, and TCRdb kept only the in-frame ones, dropping some. The sample shows about 40,000 clones, roughly nine tenths of them seen only once. This TCR came from a female donor with multiple sclerosis, enrolled in a pregnancy study. Here the sequenced sample was CD4+ T cells from peripheral blood mononuclear cells, taken before pregnancy.

CDR3 sequence: CASSGTSGGALSYEQYF. The DNA of the CDR3 is TGTGCCAGTAGCGGGACTAGCGGAGGGGCCCTTTCCTACGAGCAGTACTTC. This sequence joins TRBV19 and TRBJ2-7; TRBD2 agrees at 11 bases. Germline V CDR1 and CDR2: LNHDA, SQIVND (reference sequence). V lost 6 bases and J lost 1; bases outside the gene matches: 11. The CDR3 contains 17 residues.